Here is one T cell receptor (beta chain) with its context. Its antigen is still unknown. The data were obtained in a study of beta chain features in type 1 diabetes. Study-wide findings and caveats: Fewer junction insertions and more nucleotide deletions appeared in type 1 diabetes patients. The study found that naive, central memory and Treg TCRB repertoires appeared more similar in patients than in healthy donors.

The germline gives CDR1 SGHNT, CDR2 YENEEA. The CDR3 consists of 14 residues. V was cut by 2 bases and J by 1 base, with 6 bases left in between. As every portion of the isolated RNA was reverse transcribed, the sequencing read expressed TCRB transcripts. Profiling relied on immunoSEQ multiplex PCR, and the TCRdb table lists in-frame clones only, not all of them. The data hold tens of thousands of clones, with 30% to 35% observed a single time. The material sequenced was stem cell memory CD4+ T cells from blood. The TCR comes from a young woman in good health. The rearrangement links TRBV11-3 to TRBJ1-3, with no clear D. CDR3 sequence (DNA): TGTGCCAGCAGCTTAAATCCATCTGGAAACACCATATATTTT. This sequence encodes CASSLNPSGNTIYF.